The text below deals with one T cell receptor (beta chain). Its antigen is unidentified. V dropped 6 bases and J dropped 7; count of bases not matched to a gene: 12. The V gene's germline CDR1 is WSHSY and CDR2 SAAADI. CDR3 length equals 15 residues. Clones were read by immunoSEQ multiplex PCR, and TCRdb kept only the in-frame ones, dropping some. Altogether roughly 1,500,000 clones are present, 98% to 99% being singletons, with the ten largest covering around 0.33%. The data stem from a study of shared clonotypes between healthy human individuals. The study, taken as a whole, reports: Researchers sampled blood only, noting tissue repertoires likely differ.

The V and J genes are TRBV10-2 and TRBJ2-5; TRBD1 matches 9 bases. This receptor was identified in a man aged 25-40 years in good health. The sample comprised naive CD4+ T cells sorted from blood. The subset denotes: CD45RA+ positively selected. CDR3 amino acids: CASRPGTGPLGTQYF. CDR3 sequence (DNA): TGCGCCAGCAGGCCCGGGACAGGGCCCCTGGGGACCCAGTACTTC.